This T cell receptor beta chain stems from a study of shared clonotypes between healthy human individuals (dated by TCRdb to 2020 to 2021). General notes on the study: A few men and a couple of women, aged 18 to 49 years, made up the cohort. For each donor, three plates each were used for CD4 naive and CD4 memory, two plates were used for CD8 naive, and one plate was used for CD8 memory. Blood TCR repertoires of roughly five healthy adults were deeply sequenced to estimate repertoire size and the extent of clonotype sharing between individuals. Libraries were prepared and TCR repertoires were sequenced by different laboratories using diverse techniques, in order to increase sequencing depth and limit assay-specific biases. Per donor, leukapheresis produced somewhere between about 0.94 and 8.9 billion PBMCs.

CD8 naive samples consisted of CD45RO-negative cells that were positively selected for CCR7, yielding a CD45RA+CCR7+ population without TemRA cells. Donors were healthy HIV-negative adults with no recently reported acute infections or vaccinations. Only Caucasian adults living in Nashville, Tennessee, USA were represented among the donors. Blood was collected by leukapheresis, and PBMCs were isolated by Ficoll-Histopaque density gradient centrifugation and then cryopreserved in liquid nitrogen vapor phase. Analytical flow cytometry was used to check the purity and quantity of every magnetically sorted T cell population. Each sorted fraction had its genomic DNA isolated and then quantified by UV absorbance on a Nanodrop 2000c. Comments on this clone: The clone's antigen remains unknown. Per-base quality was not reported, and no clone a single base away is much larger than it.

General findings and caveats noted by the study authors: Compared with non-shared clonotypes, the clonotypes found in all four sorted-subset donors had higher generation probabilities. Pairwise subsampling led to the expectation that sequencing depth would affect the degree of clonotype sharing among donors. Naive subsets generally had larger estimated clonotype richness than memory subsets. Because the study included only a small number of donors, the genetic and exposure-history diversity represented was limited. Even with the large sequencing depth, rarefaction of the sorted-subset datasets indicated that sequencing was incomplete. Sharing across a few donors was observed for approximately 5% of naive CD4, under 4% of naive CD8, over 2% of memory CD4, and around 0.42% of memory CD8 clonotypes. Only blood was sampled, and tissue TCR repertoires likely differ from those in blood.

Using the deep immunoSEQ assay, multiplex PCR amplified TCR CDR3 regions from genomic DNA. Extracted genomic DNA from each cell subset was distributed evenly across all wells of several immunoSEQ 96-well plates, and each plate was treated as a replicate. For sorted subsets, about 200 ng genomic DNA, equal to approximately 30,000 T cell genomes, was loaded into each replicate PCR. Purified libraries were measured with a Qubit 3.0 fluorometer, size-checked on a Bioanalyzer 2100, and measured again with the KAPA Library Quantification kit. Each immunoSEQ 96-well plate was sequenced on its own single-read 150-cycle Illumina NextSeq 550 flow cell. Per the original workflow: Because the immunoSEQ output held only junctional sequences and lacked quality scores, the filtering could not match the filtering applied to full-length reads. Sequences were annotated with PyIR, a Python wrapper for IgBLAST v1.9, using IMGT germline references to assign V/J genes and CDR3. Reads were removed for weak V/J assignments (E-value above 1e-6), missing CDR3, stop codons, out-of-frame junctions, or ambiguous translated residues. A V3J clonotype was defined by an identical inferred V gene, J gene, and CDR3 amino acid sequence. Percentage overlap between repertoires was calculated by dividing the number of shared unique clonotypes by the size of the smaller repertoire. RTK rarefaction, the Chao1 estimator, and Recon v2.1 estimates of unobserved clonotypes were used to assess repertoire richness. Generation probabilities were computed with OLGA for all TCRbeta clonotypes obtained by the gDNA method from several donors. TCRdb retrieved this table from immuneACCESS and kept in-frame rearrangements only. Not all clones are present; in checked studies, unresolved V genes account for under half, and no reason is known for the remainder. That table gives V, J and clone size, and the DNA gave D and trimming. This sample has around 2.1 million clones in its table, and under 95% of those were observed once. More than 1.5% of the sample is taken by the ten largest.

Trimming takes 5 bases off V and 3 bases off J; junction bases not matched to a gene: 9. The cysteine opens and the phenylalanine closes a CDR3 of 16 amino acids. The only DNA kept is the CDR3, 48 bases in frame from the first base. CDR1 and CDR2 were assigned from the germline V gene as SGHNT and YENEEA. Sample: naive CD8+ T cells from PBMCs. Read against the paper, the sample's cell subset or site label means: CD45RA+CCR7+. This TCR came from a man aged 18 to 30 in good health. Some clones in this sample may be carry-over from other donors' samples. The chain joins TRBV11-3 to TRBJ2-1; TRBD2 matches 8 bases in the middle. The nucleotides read TGTGCCAGCAGCCTAGGGAGCGGGAGAATCTACAATGAGCAGTTCTTC. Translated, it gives CASSLGSGRIYNEQFF.